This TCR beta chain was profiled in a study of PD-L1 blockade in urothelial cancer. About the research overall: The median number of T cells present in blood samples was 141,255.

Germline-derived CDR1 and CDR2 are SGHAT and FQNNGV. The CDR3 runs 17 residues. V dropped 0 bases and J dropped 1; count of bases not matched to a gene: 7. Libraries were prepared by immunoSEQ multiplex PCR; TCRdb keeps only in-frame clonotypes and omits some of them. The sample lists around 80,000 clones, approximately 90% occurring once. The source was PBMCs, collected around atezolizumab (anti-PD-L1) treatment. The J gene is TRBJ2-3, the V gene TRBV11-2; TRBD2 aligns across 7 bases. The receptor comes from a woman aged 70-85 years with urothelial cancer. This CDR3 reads CASSLDPSGTGTDTQYF. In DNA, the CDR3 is TGTGCCAGCAGCTTAGATCCCAGCGGGACCGGCACAGATACGCAGTATTTT.